The clone carrying this T cell receptor beta chain was observed a few times. What it recognizes is unknown. A TCRbeta library incorporating unique molecular identifiers was prepared. Each CDR3 protein is one row after TCRdb ran MiXCR on the PCR reads. The sample has hundreds of thousands of distinct CDR3 sequences, 10% to 15% seen once. This specimen belongs to a study of T-cell reconstitution after alpha-beta-depleted transplantation in children. General study results and limits: Recipient T cells and thymic progenitors that survived gave rise to the high TCRbeta diversity observed at day 60 in some patients. By about two months after transplant, alpha-beta T cells reportedly arose from several hundred graft clones that had expanded. Hyperexpanded clones declined; after one year, newly produced T cells mostly supplied diversity.

The source of this sequence is a male patient aged 5 to 17 who had a stem cell transplant for acute myeloid leukemia, so the T cells may come from the graft donor. Sequenced here: PBMCs, mostly from graft donor cells, sampled 360 days after TCRalphabeta/CD19-depleted stem cell transplant.

The CDR3 bases are TGTGCCATCAGTGGACAGGGGGCAGCAGATACGCAGTATTTT. It is translated as CAISGQGAADTQYF. This chain connects TRBV10-3 to TRBJ2-3, with 10 bases matching TRBD1. The junction had 2 bases not matched to a gene; V was cut back by 4 bases and J by 4 bases. CDR1 and CDR2 (germline): ENHRY, SYGVKD. The CDR3 sequence is 14 residues long.